This T cell receptor beta chain was profiled in a study of identical twins. The ends were cut back, 5 bases at V and 3 bases at J, with 17 bases in the middle. The CDR3 contains 16 residues. Looked up from germline, CDR1 is SEHNR and CDR2 is FQNEAQ (reference sequence). TCRdb itself ran the 5' RACE reads through MiXCR, one entry per CDR3 protein. The table records about 240,000 distinct CDR3 sequences, roughly 13% of them present only once. This clonotype was seen a handful of times. This sample was also put to use in a study of yellow fever vaccine responses in identical twins.

This chain joins TRBV7-9 and TRBJ1-3; possible D gene TRBD1, 6 bases. Input material: memory (CD45RO+) T cells sorted from blood. This clonotype was obtained from a woman younger than 30 in good health. In nucleotides, the CDR3 is TGTGCCAGCAGCGCCGGCAGGGGTCTTCGTGGAAACACCATATATTTT. Protein: CASSAGRGLRGNTIYF.